The clone carrying this T cell receptor beta chain was seen a handful of times. Its antigen is currently unknown. The data are from a study of cytomegalovirus exposure and HLA in healthy donors. The wider study: The study's early data release held 80 million to 95 million unique TCRs from HLA-typed donors. Study outcomes and limitations: The productive fraction for most TCR beta V segments was about 87% or about 30% in an earlier analysis. Association of 15,000 to 20,000 TCR beta sequences with HLA alleles was found at 0.05 false discovery rate in a later analysis.

Amplification used 60 Vbeta primers and 13 Jbeta primers. Libraries were prepared by immunoSEQ multiplex PCR; TCRdb keeps only in-frame clonotypes and omits some of them. The table lists 95,000 to 110,000 clones, 65% to 85% of them singletons. Sequenced: PBMCs. The TCR comes from a man aged 18 to 30 in good health and CMV-seronegative.

The CDR3, as DNA: TGTGCCAGCAGCCCAGGACAGGGCGATTGGACGCAGTATTTT. It yields the protein CASSPGQGDWTQYF. The chain recombines TRBV5-8 with TRBJ2-3, with 8 bases aligning to TRBD1. Germline V gene lookup returns CDR1 SGHTS and CDR2 YDEGEE. The V gene end was trimmed by 4 bases and the J gene end by 9 bases; junction bases not matched to a gene: 10. The CDR3 consists of 14 residues.